One T cell receptor (beta chain) is described in this entry. The antigen remains undetermined. The sample is drawn from a study of cytomegalovirus exposure and HLA in healthy donors. About the study: Genotyping showed roughly 76% of over 350 donors falling in the Caucasian-associated ancestry cluster. General observations from the study: In a later analysis, DRB1 alleles had the most associated TCRs; HLA-C alleles the fewest. When the data were analyzed later, several of the most significant clusters appeared to be linked to common viral pathogens. Associated with cytomegalovirus, according to the listing, were about 160 TCR beta chains.

Primers included in the PCR were 60 Vbeta and 13 Jbeta primers. The method was immunoSEQ multiplex PCR; TCRdb's version includes in-frame clones alone and lacks a portion of them. The sample data list about 200,000 clones. The CDR3 covers 15 residues. Germline V gene sequence: CDR1 SGHAT, CDR2 FQNNGV. Trimming took 4 bases from V and 4 from J, leaving 16 bases between them. The receptor was isolated from a boy between 10 and 17 years old in good health and CMV-seronegative. Specimen: PBMCs. V usage is TRBV11-2 and J usage is TRBJ2-5; maybe TRBD2 (6 bases). This CDR3 reads CASSSYPSVRETQYF. In nucleotides, the CDR3 is TGTGCCAGCAGCTCCTACCCTAGCGTTCGAGAGACCCAGTACTTC.